The source of this TCR beta chain is a study of CD4+ T cells in melanoma. Study results and limitations: A reported correlation linked neoantigen-specific CD4+ T cells to CD8+, macrophage and B cell function. In melanoma, neoantigen-specific CD4+ T cells reportedly differed in differentiation state.

V lost 0 bases, J lost 0 bases, and 6 bases lay in between. Looked up from germline, CDR1 is SGHDT and CDR2 is YYEEEE. The CDR3 has 14 amino acids. Method: immunoSEQ multiplex PCR; TCRdb's copy keeps in-frame clones and lacks some. The data contain over 130,000 clones, roughly 91% of them singletons. This clone was observed at least ten times. The antigen is not known. This chain joins TRBV5-6 and TRBJ1-1, with D hard to call. The sequence was collected from a human donor with melanoma. For the CDR3, the DNA is TGTGCCAGCAGCTTGGGTCGCCTGAACACTGAAGCTTTCTTT. Its protein is CASSLGRLNTEAFF.